Following are 26 T cell receptor beta chains from one sample sequenced in a study of blood T cells in healthy people across ages. Sample-barcoded 5' priming and a J-beta primer mix drove a second PCR of roughly 7 to 11 cycles. TCRdb re-derived calls from the 5' RACE reads in MiXCR, one entry per CDR3 protein. The data hold about 640,000 distinct CDR3 sequences, with roughly three fifths observed a single time. Sequenced sample: blood. Receptors were obtained from a man aged 55 to 70 in good health.

The chain links TRBV5-1 to TRBJ2-1; 10 nucleotides match TRBD1. Germline assignment: CDR1 SGHRS and CDR2 YFSETQ. J was trimmed by 2 bases and V by 5 bases; bases with no gene match: 4. The CDR3 loop spans 15 amino acids. For the CDR3, the DNA is TGCGCCAGCAGACGGACAGGGGGGGCCTACAATGAGCAGTTCTTC. Translated, it gives CASRRTGGAYNEQFF.

The V gene is TRBV6-5, the J gene TRBJ1-2; D call uncertain. The CDR3 totals 15 residues. The germline CDR1 and CDR2 sequences are MNHEY and SVGAGI. The V gene lost 0 bases and the J gene lost 4 bases, with 12 bases spanning the gap. DNA of the CDR3: TGTGCCAGCAGTTACTCGATCGGGTGGACCTATGGCTACACCTTC. This gives the protein CASSYSIGWTYGYTF.

The rearrangement joins TRBV3-1 to TRBJ1-2, with 8 bases identical to TRBD1. The ends lost 6 bases at V and 4 bases at J; junction bases unmatched: 7. Germline CDR1 LGHDT, CDR2 YNNKEL (reference sequence). The CDR3 has 14 amino acids. DNA for the CDR3: TGTGCCAGCAGTGCAGCAGGGGGCCTCTATGGCTACACCTTC. It yields the protein CASSAAGGLYGYTF.

This clonotype occurred a few times. The V call is TRBV21-1, the J call TRBJ2-7; no check of the table's D call, TRBD2, against the DNA was made. TRBV21-1 is a recognized pseudogene. The CDR3 is 17 amino acids. DNA for the CDR3: TGTGCCAGCAGCAAATTTGTGCGCGGGGGGCAAACCTACGAGCAGTACTTC. It yields the protein CASSKFVRGGQTYEQYF.

In its sample, this clonotype was seen a few times. The V and J genes are TRBV6-2 or TRBV6-3 and TRBJ1-5; 8 nucleotides align to TRBD1. Losses at the gene ends were 4 bases for V and 6 bases for J; bases not matched to a gene: 5. Germline CDR1 is MNHEY and CDR2 is SVGEGT. The CDR3 runs to 14 residues. The CDR3 sequence: CASSWTGPPQPQHF. CDR3 nucleotides: TGTGCCAGCAGTTGGACAGGGCCCCCTCAGCCCCAGCATTTT.

This clonotype showed up many times. V is TRBV20-1 and J is TRBJ2-7, with TRBD2 identical over 7 bases. Germline V gene sequence: CDR1 DFQATT, CDR2 SNEGSKA (reference sequence). Unmatched junction bases numbered 6, after V lost 4 bases and J lost 3 bases. This CDR3 spans 13 amino acids. CDR3 nucleotides: TGCAGTGCTAATCCGGGCGGGGGCTACGAGCAGTACTTC. Its translation is CSANPGGGYEQYF.

This chain connects TRBV20-1 to TRBJ2-1; 7 bases agree with TRBD1. This CDR3 has 20 residues. Looked up from germline, CDR1 is DFQATT and CDR2 is SNEGSKA (reference sequence). The V gene end was trimmed by 2 bases and the J gene end by 1 base; junction bases not matched to a gene: 20. Here the CDR3 DNA reads TGCAGTGCTAGAATACGGGCGGGCCTTAAGGGGGCCTCTTCCTACAATGAGCAGTTCTTC. Its translation: CSARIRAGLKGASSYNEQFF.

The gene calls are TRBV20-1 and TRBJ1-5, with TRBD1 identical over 7 bases. J was trimmed by 3 bases and V by 5 bases; bases with no gene match: 10. This CDR3 region has 15 residues. Germline CDR1 is DFQATT and CDR2 is SNEGSKA (reference sequence). Written as DNA, the CDR3 is TGCAGTGCTGCACAGGGACAGCTACTCAATCAGCCCCAGCATTTT. As protein: CSAAQGQLLNQPQHF.

This rearrangement joins TRBV5-1 to TRBJ2-5; 12 positions match TRBD2. V shed 0 bases, J shed 2 bases, and the junction held 5 bases outside the gene matches. CDR1 and CDR2 (germline): SGHRS, YFSETQ. The CDR3 runs to 17 residues. The CDR3 sequence is CASSLAGGLAGQETQYF. Written as DNA, the CDR3 is TGCGCCAGCAGCTTGGCTGGCGGACTAGCGGGACAAGAGACCCAGTACTTC.

This clonotype was observed a single time. The chain couples TRBV5-1 to TRBJ1-2; TRBD1 matches 8 bases. The CDR3 has 15 residues. The germline gives CDR1 SGHRS, CDR2 YFSETQ. The ends lost 4 bases at V and 4 bases at J; junction bases unmatched: 9. Here the CDR3 DNA reads TGCGCCAGCAGCCCGGGACAGGATGGTAGCTATGGCTACACCTTC. Its protein product is CASSPGQDGSYGYTF. The complete variable domain, with remaining parts taken from reference TRBV5-1 and TRBJ1-2, reads KAGVTQTPRYLIKTRGQQVTLSCSPISGHRSVSWYQQTPGQGLQFLFEYFSETQRNKGNFPGRFSGRQFSNSRSEMNVSTLELGDSALYLCASSPGQDGSYGYTFGSGTRLTVV.

The rearrangement joins TRBV7-2 to TRBJ2-5, with 11 positions matching TRBD2. Per germline, CDR1 SGHTA and CDR2 FQGNSA. The CDR3 totals 19 residues. J was trimmed by 2 bases and V by 4 bases; bases with no gene match: 15. CDR3 nucleotide sequence: TGTGCCAGCAGCTCATCAGAGGTAGCGGGGGGGCCCATACAAGAGACCCAGTACTTC. Translating gives CASSSSEVAGGPIQETQYF.

The V and J genes are TRBV12-3 or TRBV12-4 and TRBJ2-1, with TRBD2 as a possible D gene (7 bases). V dropped 4 bases and J dropped 5 bases, with 12 bases sitting between them. The CDR3 extends over 14 amino acids. CDR3 sequence (DNA): TGTGCCAGCAGTTGGGGCGGGGGCGACAATGAGCAGTTCTTC. Translation gives CASSWGGGDNEQFF.

The rearrangement links TRBV12-3 or TRBV12-4 to TRBJ2-2, with 10 bases matching TRBD1. CDR3 length: 15 residues. Losses at the gene ends were 10 bases for V and 5 bases for J; bases not matched to a gene: 10. The CDR3 DNA sequence: TGTGCCACCTCCTTGGGACAGGGGCAAACCGGGGAGCTGTTTTTT. This sequence encodes CATSLGQGQTGELFF.

The chain joins TRBV20-1 to TRBJ2-4, with 12 nucleotides matching TRBD2. TRBJ2-7 matches the DNA end more closely, so the J call is doubtful. CDR1 is DFQATT and CDR2 is SNEGSKA in the germline V gene (reference sequence). This CDR3 is built from 13 residues. The CDR3 sequence: CSAVLAGGYEQYF. The CDR3 DNA follows: TGCAGTGCCGTGCTAGCGGGAGGGTACGAGCAGTACTTC.

A remark on this clonotype: Relative to the germline gene, one junction end is altered; a read error may explain this. The chain joins TRBV25-1 to TRBJ1-2; 11 nucleotides agree with TRBD1. Germline values: CDR1 MGHDK, CDR2 SYGVNS. The CDR3 is made up of 16 amino acids. CDR3 sequence: CTSSELSPGQGGGYTF. The CDR3 bases are TGTACCAGCAGTGAACTATCGCCGGGACAGGGGGGTGGCTACACCTTC.

The V and J genes are TRBV6-1 and TRBJ2-7; tentatively, D is TRBD2 (6 bases). The germline V and J ends were trimmed by 7 bases and 6 bases, with 16 bases remaining between them. From germline, CDR1 is MNHNS and CDR2 SASEGT. The CDR3 extends over 13 amino acids. The DNA for the CDR3 is TGTGCCAGCACCCAGACTAGAGTAAGCGAGCAGTACTTC. It translates to CASTQTRVSEQYF.

The rearrangement links TRBV4-1 to TRBJ1-6, with D possibly TRBD1 on 6 matching bases. This CDR3 region has 18 residues. Per the germline V gene, CDR1 is MGHRA and CDR2 is YSYEKL. V was clipped by 4 bases and J by 7 bases, with 23 bases between them. The chain's CDR3 is CASSLTGSRGRTNSPLHF. In DNA, the CDR3 is TGCGCCAGCAGCCTCACAGGGTCGCGGGGCCGAACAAATTCACCCCTCCACTTT.

The chain couples TRBV6-5 to TRBJ1-1; D is unclear. CDR3 length: 15 residues. V was cut by 2 bases and J by 1 base, with 11 bases left in between. Germline CDR1 is MNHEY and CDR2 is SVGAGI. The CDR3 region is CASSYKETWNTEAFF. CDR3 coding DNA: TGTGCCAGCAGTTACAAGGAGACCTGGAACACTGAAGCTTTCTTT.

V gene TRBV5-1 combines with J gene TRBJ1-6, with D possibly matching TRBD1 (5 bases). CDR1 and CDR2 (germline): SGHRS, YFSETQ. The CDR3 has 13 amino acids. V was trimmed by 4 bases and J by 7 bases, leaving 9 bases between them. The CDR3, as DNA: TGCGCCAGCAGCCCTGGGACGAATTCACCCCTCCACTTT. Its translation: CASSPGTNSPLHF.

The V gene is TRBV20-1, the J gene TRBJ2-5; 10 positions agree with TRBD2. Germline values: CDR1 DFQATT, CDR2 SNEGSKA (reference sequence). The V segment lost 3 bases and the J segment 2 bases; nucleotides outside the gene matches: 9. The CDR3 has 16 residues. For the CDR3, the DNA is TGCAGTGCTAGCGGGGTGACTAGCGGGCCTCAAGAGACCCAGTACTTC. Protein: CSASGVTSGPQETQYF.

This chain connects TRBV4-1 to TRBJ2-5; D may match TRBD1 or TRBD2 (5 bases each). Trimming took off 4 bases at V and 9 bases at J, with 18 bases between the two ends. Germline V gene lookup returns CDR1 MGHRA and CDR2 YSYEKL. The CDR3 runs 14 residues. In nucleotides, the CDR3 is TGCGCCAGCAGCCTAGTGGGGCTCACCGGGGCCCAGTACTTC. As protein: CASSLVGLTGAQYF.

The table lists this clonotype with a count of one. The V gene is TRBV6-6, the J gene TRBJ2-7; 9 bases line up with TRBD2. The DNA end lines up better with TRBJ2-5; the J call may be wrong. The germline V gene has CDR1 MNHNY and CDR2 SVGAGI (reference sequence). The CDR3 covers 17 residues. For the CDR3, the DNA is TGTGCCAGCAGTTACGAGGCTAGCGGGGCCCCGTTGGAGACCCAGTACTTC. It translates to CASSYEASGAPLETQYF.

This sequence joins TRBV2 and TRBJ2-7; 8 bases agree with TRBD2. V lost 6 bases and J lost 4; bases outside the gene matches: 14. The CDR3 totals 16 residues. Germline assignment: CDR1 SNHLY and CDR2 FYNNEI. Here the CDR3 reads CASRPPGGLASYEQYF. Here the CDR3 DNA reads TGTGCCAGCAGACCCCCGGGGGGGCTAGCGTCGTACGAGCAGTACTTC. Drawing the rest from reference TRBV2 and TRBJ2-7, the complete variable domain is EPEVTQTPSHQVTQMGQEVILRCVPISNHLYFYWYRQILGQKVEFLVSFYNNEISEKSEIFDDQFSVERPDGSNFTLKIRSTKLEDSAMYFCASRPPGGLASYEQYFGPGTRLTVT.

This clonotype appeared many times. The genes are TRBV12-3 or TRBV12-4 and TRBJ2-2; D is possibly TRBD1 or TRBD2 (6 bases each). The CDR3 contains 15 residues. V lost 3 bases and J 4 bases, leaving 12 bases between the germline ends. DNA for the CDR3: TGTGCCAGCAGTTTTCTGGGGGGCTTCACCGGGGAGCTGTTTTTT. Translated, it gives CASSFLGGFTGELFF.

The chain joins TRBV20-1 to TRBJ1-2; 8 bases fit TRBD1. J lost 6 bases, V lost 3 bases, and 9 bases had no gene match. The CDR3 covers 14 residues. Germline V gene lookup returns CDR1 DFQATT and CDR2 SNEGSKA (reference sequence). The CDR3, as DNA: TGCAGTGCTAGGAAGACAGGGGCAAGTAATGGCTACACCTTC. Encoded protein: CSARKTGASNGYTF.

The J gene is TRBJ2-3, the V gene TRBV11-2, with TRBD2 identical over 9 bases. This CDR3 region has 17 residues. Trimming at V came to 0 bases and at J to 4 bases, leaving 8 bases not matched to a gene. Looked up from germline, CDR1 is SGHAT and CDR2 is FQNNGV. CDR3 coding DNA: TGTGCCAGCAGCTTAGAGCGGGGGGGATTCCTTGCAGATACGCAGTATTTT. Translating gives CASSLERGGFLADTQYF.